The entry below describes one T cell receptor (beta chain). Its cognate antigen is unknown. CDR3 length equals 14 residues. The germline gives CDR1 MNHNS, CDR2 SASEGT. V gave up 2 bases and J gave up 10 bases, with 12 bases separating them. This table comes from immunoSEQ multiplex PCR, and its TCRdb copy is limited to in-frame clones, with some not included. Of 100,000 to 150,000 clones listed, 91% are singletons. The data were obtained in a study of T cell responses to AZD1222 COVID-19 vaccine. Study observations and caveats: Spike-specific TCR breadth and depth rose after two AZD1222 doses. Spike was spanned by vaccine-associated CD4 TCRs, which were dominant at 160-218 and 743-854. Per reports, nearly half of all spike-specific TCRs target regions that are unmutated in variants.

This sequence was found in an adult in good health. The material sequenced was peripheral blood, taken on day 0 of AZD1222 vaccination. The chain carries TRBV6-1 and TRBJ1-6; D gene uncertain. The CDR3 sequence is CASSERTDVSPLHF. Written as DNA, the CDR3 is TGTGCCAGCAGTGAAAGGACTGACGTCTCACCCCTCCACTTT.